This entry concerns a single T cell receptor (beta chain). TCRdb keeps only in-frame clones here, not all; method: immunoSEQ multiplex PCR. Altogether about 1.4 million clones are present, roughly 96% being singletons, with the ten largest covering 1.2%. Division of CD4+ cells produced a CD45RA+ naive subset and a CD45RA-negative memory subset. This entry is derived from a study of shared clonotypes between healthy human individuals. Trimming cost V 6 bases and J 4 bases, with 7 bases left between them. The CDR3 is 12 residues long. CDR1 and CDR2 from the germline V gene are MDHEN and SYDVKM. This TCR came from a man aged 25-40 years in good health. The source material was naive CD4+ T cells sorted from blood. Stated subset: CD45RA+ positively selected. V usage is TRBV28 and J usage is TRBJ1-3; D ambiguous. CDR3 sequence: CASRGGGNTIYF. The CDR3 DNA follows: TGTGCCAGCAGGGGAGGGGGAAACACCATATATTTT.